One sample yielded the 23 T cell receptor beta chains listed below, sequenced in a study of blood T cell repertoires in COVID-19. Sequencing was performed with immunoSEQ multiplex PCR; in TCRdb, only in-frame clones are kept and a portion is missing. The sample yields about 34,000 clones, around 80% seen once. The sequenced sample consisted of peripheral blood. Every receptor here comes from a man at least 80 years old with acute or convalescent COVID-19.

The V gene is TRBV6-5, the J gene TRBJ2-5, with TRBD1 matching 8 bases. J was trimmed by 4 bases and V by 7 bases; bases with no gene match: 5. CDR1 MNHEY and CDR2 SVGAGI come from the germline V gene. The CDR3 loop spans 13 amino acids. As DNA, the CDR3 is TGTGCCAGCACCCCTGACAGGGGAGAGACCCAGTACTTC. Translation: CASTPDRGETQYF.

The chain combines TRBV18 with TRBJ1-1; TRBD1 aligns across 7 bases. The CDR3 is made up of 14 amino acids. V was pared by 6 bases and J by 1 base, with 5 bases of the junction left unmatched. The germline CDR1 and CDR2 sequences are KGHSH and LQKENI. The CDR3 region has the DNA TGTGCCAGCTCGTACAGGGGATCGAACACTGAAGCTTTCTTT. Its translation is CASSYRGSNTEAFF.

This chain uses TRBV3-1 (or the pseudogene TRBV3-2) with TRBJ2-5; 8 nucleotides align to TRBD1. The V gene's germline CDR1 is LGHDT and CDR2 YNNKEL (reference sequence). This CDR3 is 15 amino acids long. V shed 1 base and J 1 base; nucleotides not matched to a gene: 2. CDR3 sequence: CASSQGQGTQETQYF. The CDR3 DNA is TGTGCCAGCAGCCAAGGACAGGGGACCCAAGAGACCCAGTACTTC.

V gene TRBV19 combines with J gene TRBJ2-5, with 9 nucleotides matching TRBD1. Losses at the gene ends were 6 bases for V and 4 bases for J; bases not matched to a gene: 15. Germline lookup yields CDR1 LNHDA and CDR2 SQIVND (reference sequence). This CDR3 spans 17 amino acids. CDR3: CASSPILGQGPGETQYF. In DNA form, the CDR3 reads TGTGCCAGTAGCCCTATTTTGGGACAGGGTCCAGGAGAGACCCAGTACTTC.

The chain carries TRBV7-7 and TRBJ2-3; D remains ambiguous. V was trimmed by 2 bases and J by 4 bases, leaving 13 bases between them. The CDR3 is made up of 15 amino acids. Germline values: CDR1 SSHAT, CDR2 FNYEAQ (reference sequence). Here the CDR3 DNA reads TGTGCCAGCAGCTTATACCCAGGATTTGCAGATACGCAGTATTTT. Translated: CASSLYPGFADTQYF.

This clone came up a few times. In DNA form, the CDR3 reads TGTGCCAGCAGCCAAGACAGGGGGCTTTATGGCTACACCTTC. Its translation: CASSQDRGLYGYTF. The genes are TRBV7-9 and TRBJ1-2; 10 bases agree with TRBD1. The CDR3 totals 14 residues. The trim removed 5 bases at V and 5 bases at J, leaving 5 bases unmatched. Germline loops: CDR1 SEHNR, CDR2 FQNEAQ (reference sequence). Based on the CDR3 plus reference TRBV7-9 and TRBJ1-2, the full variable domain is DTGVSQNPRHKITKRGQNVTFRCDPISEHNRLYWYRQTLGQGPEFLTYFQNEAQLEKSRLLSDRFSAERPKGSFSTLEIQRTEQGDSAMYLCASSQDRGLYGYTFGSGTRLTVV.

The chain links TRBV20-1 to TRBJ2-6; tentatively, D is TRBD2 (6 bases). Germline values: CDR1 DFQATT, CDR2 SNEGSKA (reference sequence). This CDR3 is built from 14 residues. Trimming left V 3 bases short and J 3 bases short, with 9 bases between. CDR3 in DNA: TGCAGTGCTAGTCCCGGGAGTGGGGCCAACGTCCTGACTTTC. This gives the protein CSASPGSGANVLTF.

The gene calls are TRBV18 and TRBJ2-1, with 11 bases that match TRBD2. The CDR3 covers 17 residues. Trimming removed 6 bases from V and 9 bases from J; junction bases left unmatched: 16. Germline lookup yields CDR1 KGHSH and CDR2 LQKENI. CDR3 coding DNA: TGTGCCAGCTCCATCGGACTCGAACCGGGACTAGCGGTTGAGCAGTTCTTC. Its protein is CASSIGLEPGLAVEQFF. The full variable domain, rest sourced from reference TRBV18 and TRBJ2-1, is NAGVMQNPRHLVRRRGQEARLRCSPMKGHSHVYWYRQLPEEGLKFMVYLQKENIIDESGMPKERFSAEFPKEGPSILRIQQVVRGDSAAYFCASSIGLEPGLAVEQFFGPGTRLTVL.

V is TRBV6-5 and J is TRBJ2-2, with TRBD2 matching 9 bases. V shed 2 bases, J shed 7 bases, and the junction held 2 bases outside the gene matches. The CDR3 consists of 14 residues. Germline V CDR1 and CDR2: MNHEY, SVGAGI. CDR3 amino acids: CASSYSGRNGELFF. CDR3 in DNA: TGTGCCAGCAGTTACAGCGGGAGGAACGGGGAGCTGTTTTTT.

CDR3 amino acids: CASSQDGNRGSRRSNVLTF. DNA for the CDR3: TGTGCCAGCAGCCAAGATGGTAACAGGGGCTCCCGACGGTCCAACGTCCTGACTTTC. V and J are TRBV3-1 (or the pseudogene TRBV3-2) and TRBJ2-6; 7 bases fit TRBD1. V shed 0 bases and J 8 bases; nucleotides not matched to a gene: 16. This CDR3 has 19 residues. CDR1 and CDR2 (germline): LGHDT, YNNKEL (reference sequence).

The table lists this clone with a few counts. The genes are TRBV7-9 and TRBJ2-5; TRBD1 aligns across 7 bases. Germline loops: CDR1 SEHNR, CDR2 FQNEAQ (reference sequence). This CDR3 spans 15 amino acids. V trimming: 5 bases; J trimming: 4 bases; junction bases outside the gene matches: 10. The CDR3 loop reads CASSRRQGTLETQYF. CDR3 coding DNA: TGTGCCAGCAGCCGTCGACAGGGCACCCTAGAGACCCAGTACTTC.

In nucleotides, the CDR3 is TGTGCCAGCAGCTTGAGGGGGACTGGAAACACCATATATTTT. Protein product: CASSLRGTGNTIYF. The chain couples TRBV7-2 to TRBJ1-3; tentatively, D is TRBD1 (6 bases). CDR1 and CDR2 from the germline V gene are SGHTA and FQGNSA. There are 14 residues in the CDR3. The germline V and J ends were trimmed by 3 bases and 2 bases, with 8 bases remaining between them.

The chain carries TRBV12-5 and TRBJ2-3, with D unclear. The CDR3 runs 14 residues. Trimming removed 2 bases at V and 0 bases at J, with 6 bases between. Germline V gene lookup returns CDR1 LGHNT and CDR2 FRNRAP. The chain's CDR3 is CASGLFPSTDTQYF. The CDR3 DNA is TGTGCTAGTGGTTTGTTCCCTAGCACAGATACGCAGTATTTT. The full variable domain, rest sourced from reference TRBV12-5 and TRBJ2-3, is DARVTQTPRHKVTEMGQEVTMRCQPILGHNTVFWYRQTMMQGLELLAYFRNRAPLDDSGMPKDRFSAEMPDATLATLKIQPSEPRDSAVYFCASGLFPSTDTQYFGPGTRLTVL.

The sample holds a few counts of this clone. The genes are TRBV5-6 and TRBJ2-7; D uncertain. V lost 5 bases and J 5 bases, leaving 5 bases between the germline ends. CDR3 size: 10 residues. Per germline, CDR1 SGHDT and CDR2 YYEEEE. The CDR3 DNA reads as TGTGCCAGCAGTGTCAACGAGCAGTACTTC. Translated: CASSVNEQYF.

The chain carries TRBV5-1 and TRBJ2-7; TRBD1 might be the D (6 bases). CDR1 and CDR2 from the germline V gene are SGHRS and YFSETQ. CDR3 length equals 15 residues. V lost 6 bases, J lost 3 bases, and 19 bases lay in between. The CDR3 reads CASTTTGTTGYEQYF. In DNA, the CDR3 is TGCGCCAGCACTACAACCGGGACAACGGGCTACGAGCAGTACTTC.

The rearrangement links TRBV6-5 to TRBJ2-1, with TRBD1 as a possible D gene (6 bases). The V end lost 2 bases, the J end lost 8 bases, and 10 bases lay between the germline ends. The CDR3 totals 13 residues. Per the germline V gene, CDR1 is MNHEY and CDR2 is SVGAGI. As DNA, the CDR3 is TGTGCCAGCAGTTACAGCCACAGGGATGAGCAGTTCTTC. Its protein product is CASSYSHRDEQFF.

The chain combines TRBV4-1 with TRBJ2-3, with 7 bases that match TRBD2. Trimming removed 4 bases from V and 0 bases from J; junction bases left unmatched: 10. The CDR3 covers 17 residues. Germline lookup yields CDR1 MGHRA and CDR2 YSYEKL. CDR3 loop: CASSRTPSGASTDTQYF. The CDR3, as DNA: TGCGCCAGCAGCCGAACCCCCAGCGGGGCTAGCACAGATACGCAGTATTTT.

The chain employs TRBV5-1 and TRBJ2-7, with TRBD1 matching 11 bases. The J segment lost 9 bases and the V segment lost 3 bases, leaving 11 bases of the junction unmatched. CDR1 and CDR2 from the germline V gene are SGHRS and YFSETQ. This CDR3 has 15 residues. Written as DNA, the CDR3 is TGCGCCAGCAGCTCCTGGGACAGGGGGTATCTGTGGCAGTACTTC. It specifies CASSSWDRGYLWQYF.

The chain has TRBV5-1 and TRBJ2-3; TRBD2 might be the D (5 bases). Germline V gene data show CDR1 as SGHRS and CDR2 as YFSETQ. The CDR3 sequence is 14 residues long. Trimming took 4 bases from V and 0 from J, leaving 9 bases between them. In DNA form, the CDR3 reads TGCGCCAGCAGCGCGGACTGGAGCACAGATACGCAGTATTTT. Encoded protein: CASSADWSTDTQYF.

The chain joins TRBV5-4 to TRBJ2-7; the match to TRBD2 covers 10 bases. The V gene's germline CDR1 is SGHNT and CDR2 YYREEE (reference sequence). This CDR3 region has 15 residues. The V gene end was trimmed by 5 bases and the J gene end by 3 bases; junction bases not matched to a gene: 8. The CDR3 DNA is TGTGCCAGCAGTCGCCCCACTAGCGGGAACTACGAGCAGTACTTC. Translation: CASSRPTSGNYEQYF.

This clone was seen only a few times. The chain uses TRBV2 and TRBJ1-2; D is unresolved. Trimming took 1 base from V and 3 from J, leaving 6 bases between them. Germline V gene sequence: CDR1 SNHLY, CDR2 FYNNEI. The CDR3 loop spans 13 amino acids. The CDR3 DNA reads as TGTGCCAGCAGTGAAGGCCCAGACTATGGCTACACCTTC. Its translation: CASSEGPDYGYTF.

The chain links TRBV6-7 to TRBJ2-2, with 9 bases identical to TRBD1. TRBV6-7 is identified as an open reading frame with a role that is uncertain. The trim removed 11 bases at V and 3 bases at J, leaving 7 bases unmatched. This CDR3 has 14 amino acids. DNA of the CDR3: TGTGCCGCAGGACAGGGGATAGACACCGGGGAGCTGTTTTTT. It is translated as CAAGQGIDTGELFF.

The V call is TRBV2, the J call TRBJ2-2; D perhaps matches TRBD1 (5 bases). Germline V gives CDR1 SNHLY, CDR2 FYNNEI. The CDR3 loop spans 16 amino acids. With 7 bases removed from V and 0 bases from J, the gap between germline ends came to 15 bases. The CDR3 nucleotides are TGTGCCAGCACACGTCGAGCGACAGCGAACACCGGGGAGCTGTTTTTT. This translates into CASTRRATANTGELFF.